The source of this T cell receptor beta chain is a study of beta chain features in type 1 diabetes. General study results and limits: TCRB CDR3s from Type 1 diabetes patients were moderately but significantly shorter in all four CD4+ subsets.

As regards this clone: Its antigen remains unidentified.

The isolated RNA, all of it, was reverse transcribed, so expressed TCRB transcripts were what got sequenced. Clones were sequenced by immunoSEQ multiplex PCR, and TCRdb holds only the in-frame ones, with some missing. The table lists 300,000 or so clones, around 9.7% of them singletons, with roughly 1% in the top ten. The CDR3 loop spans 16 amino acids. Losses at the gene ends were 6 bases for V and 1 base for J; bases not matched to a gene: 9. Germline lookup yields CDR1 KGHSH and CDR2 LQKENI. This TCR was recovered from a man aged 25 to 40 with type 1 diabetes. This sequence joins TRBV18 and TRBJ1-1; 9 bases are a match to TRBD1. Sequencing was done on a sample of central memory CD4+ T cells from blood. The CDR3 spells CASSQSTGGRNTEAFF. CDR3 nucleotides: TGTGCCAGCTCCCAATCGACAGGGGGAAGGAACACTGAAGCTTTCTTT.